The T cell receptor (beta chain) under discussion was sequenced for a study of CD8 T cells in ankylosing spondylitis. Trimming left V 0 bases short and J 1 base short, with 7 bases between. The V gene's germline CDR1 is SQVTM and CDR2 ANQGSEA. The CDR3 consists of 13 residues. Quantitative molecular-barcoded 5'-RACE generated the TCR beta libraries. MiXCR was run by TCRdb on the 5' RACE reads, yielding one entry per CDR3 protein. The sample has approximately 200,000 distinct CDR3 sequences, roughly 12% seen once; the top ten hold 15% to 20%. Study-wide results and limits: In ankylosing spondylitis patients, matched synovial fluid reportedly showed significant enrichment of disease-linked clones.

On this clonotype: Antigen unknown.

Sequenced: blood, either unsorted or a sorted T cell fraction (not recorded which). This clonotype originated in a male donor with ankylosing spondylitis or in good health (not recorded which). The V and J genes are TRBV29-1 and TRBJ2-7, with D unresolved. In nucleotides, the CDR3 is TGCAGCGTTGAAGATACCAGGTCCTACGAGCAGTACTTC. Translation: CSVEDTRSYEQYF.